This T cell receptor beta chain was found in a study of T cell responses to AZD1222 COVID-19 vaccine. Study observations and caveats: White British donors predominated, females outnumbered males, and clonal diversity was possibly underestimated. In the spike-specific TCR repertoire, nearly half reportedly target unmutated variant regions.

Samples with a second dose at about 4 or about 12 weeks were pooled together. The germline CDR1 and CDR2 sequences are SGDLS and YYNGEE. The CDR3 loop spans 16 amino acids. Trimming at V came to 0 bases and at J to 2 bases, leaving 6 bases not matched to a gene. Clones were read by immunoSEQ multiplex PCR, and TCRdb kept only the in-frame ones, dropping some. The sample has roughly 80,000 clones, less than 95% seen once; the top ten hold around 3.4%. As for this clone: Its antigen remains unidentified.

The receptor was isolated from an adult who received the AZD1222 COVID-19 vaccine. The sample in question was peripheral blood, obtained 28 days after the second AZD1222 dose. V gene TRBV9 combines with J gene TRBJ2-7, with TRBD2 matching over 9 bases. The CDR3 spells CASSVARASGTYEQYF. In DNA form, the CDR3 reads TGTGCCAGCAGCGTAGCTCGGGCTAGCGGGACCTACGAGCAGTACTTC.